The rows below give T cell receptor beta chains drawn from one sample of a study of read filtering for tumor transcriptome and immune sequencing. TCRdb processed the reads anew with MiXCR; each CDR3 protein has one entry. The sample records about 10,000 distinct CDR3 sequences, 16% being singletons. Sequencing input: a population of CD138-negative cells sorted from bone marrow. The receptors stem from a donor aged 40 or over with multiple myeloma. Each CDR3 is given with its conserved first and last residue. Each record gives: clone size, V gene, D gene, J gene, CDR3 protein, CDR3 DNA. D genes are given only for firm matches. Rows give clone size only sometimes, using once, few, many, or a class for an expanded clone.

many,TRBV7-8,TRBD1,TRBJ1-5,CASSLTGGNQPQHF,TGTGCCAGCAGCCTAACAGGGGGGAATCAGCCCCAGCATTTT
medium-sized,TRBV5-6,TRBD2,TRBJ2-1,CASSLGAGDIDEQFF,TGTGCCAGCAGCTTGGGGGCGGGGGATATCGATGAGCAGTTCTTC
many,TRBV13,TRBD1,TRBJ2-1,CASSTGTGQFF,TGTGCCAGCAGCACCGGGACAGGGCAGTTCTTC
many,TRBV19,TRBD2,TRBJ2-3,CASSAGGGSNTQYF,TGTGCCAGTAGCGCCGGGGGGGGCTCGAATACGCAGTATTTT
many,TRBV5-1,-,TRBJ2-7,CASSGVGEFWDEQYF,TGCGCCAGCAGCGGAGTCGGGGAATTCTGGGACGAGCAGTACTTC
-,TRBV14,TRBD2,TRBJ2-1,CASSQVAGGYNKQLF,TGTGCCAGCAGCCAAGTAGCGGGAGGGTACAATAAGCAGCTCTTC
-,TRBV5-4,TRBD2,TRBJ2-3,CASSPGTSGDSDTQYF,TGTGCCAGCAGCCCGGGAACTAGCGGGGATTCAGATACGCAGTATTTT
medium-sized,TRBV7-9,TRBD1,TRBJ2-7,CASSLGSGGYEQYF,TGTGCCAGCAGCTTAGGGTCAGGGGGCTACGAGCAGTACTTC
medium-sized,TRBV20-1,-,TRBJ2-1,CSASSLASEQFF,TGCAGTGCTAGTTCCCTAGCGAGTGAGCAGTTCTTC
many,TRBV3-1,-,TRBJ2-3,CASSQGFPDTQYF,TGTGCCAGCAGCCAAGGTTTCCCAGATACGCAGTATTTT
many,TRBV7-2,-,TRBJ2-6,CASRRDLSSGANVLTF,TGTGCCAGCAGGAGGGATCTAAGCTCTGGGGCCAACGTCCTGACTTTC
many,TRBV7-3,-,TRBJ2-7,CASSLMGGGYEQYF,TGTGCCAGCAGCTTAATGGGAGGGGGTTACGAGCAGTACTTC
many,TRBV7-9,-,TRBJ1-2,CASSLEMRPDGYTF,TGTGCCAGCAGCTTAGAGATGCGTCCCGATGGCTACACCTTC
many,TRBV20-1,-,TRBJ2-4,CSYGEALAKNIQHF,TGCAGTTACGGGGAGGCGCTAGCCAAAAACATTCAGCACTTC
many,TRBV2,TRBD2,TRBJ2-5,CASGTSVETQYF,TGTGCCAGCGGGACTAGCGTTGAGACCCAGTACTTC
medium-sized,TRBV12-3/TRBV12-4,TRBD2,TRBJ2-1,CASSLGLAGAVYEQFF,TGTGCCAGCAGCCTGGGACTAGCGGGGGCGGTCTATGAGCAGTTCTTC
many,TRBV29-1,-,TRBJ1-1,CSVVVHSRADAEAFF,TGCAGCGTTGTTGTCCATTCTCGCGCGGATGCTGAAGCTTTCTTT
-,TRBV10-3,-,TRBJ1-5,CAISERGDIVSNQPQHF,TGTGCCATCAGTGAGAGAGGGGACATCGTTAGCAATCAGCCCCAGCATTTT
many,TRBV20-1,-,TRBJ2-7,CSARDAGPLLEQYF,TGCAGTGCTAGAGACGCCGGGCCTTTACTCGAGCAGTACTTC
many,TRBV2,-,TRBJ2-2,CASSYSGTGELFF,TGTGCCAGCAGTTATAGCGGTACCGGGGAGCTGTTTTTT
many,TRBV19,TRBD1,TRBJ2-2,CASSTDREKVGGELFF,TGTGCCAGTAGTACCGACAGGGAGAAGGTCGGCGGGGAGCTGTTTTTT
many,TRBV7-9,-,TRBJ2-2,CASSPGGTGWINTGELFF,TGTGCCAGCAGCCCCGGGGGGACAGGTTGGATCAACACCGGGGAGCTGTTTTTT
-,TRBV29-1,-,TRBJ1-1,CSVFPSAGTAEASF,TGCAGCGTTTTCCCCTCGGCAGGGACCGCTGAAGCTTCCTTT
medium-sized,TRBV28,-,TRBJ2-1,CASSLRAVSNEQFF,TGTGCCAGCAGTTTGCGGGCAGTCTCCAATGAGCAGTTCTTC
-,TRBV7-2,-,TRBJ2-7,CARSPQANELYF,TGTGCCAGGAGCCCCCAGGCGAACGAGCTGTACTTC
many,TRBV7-9,-,TRBJ2-1,CASGQGVNEQFF,TGTGCCAGCGGCCAAGGGGTCAATGAGCAGTTCTTC
many,TRBV5-1,TRBD1,TRBJ1-1,CASSLAGQGEEAFF,TGCGCCAGCAGCTTGGCGGGACAGGGGGAGGAAGCTTTCTTT
many,TRBV20-1,-,TRBJ2-1,CNARGQIKGGSYNVQFF,TGCAATGCTAGAGGACAGATCAAGGGAGGGTCATACAATGTGCAGTTCTTC
-,TRBV12-3/TRBV12-4,TRBD2,TRBJ2-5,CASCLAGGRETQYF,TGTGCCAGCTGTCTAGCGGGGGGTCGAGAGACCCAGTACTTT
medium-sized,TRBV20-1,-,TRBJ1-4,CSAQEAQALGEKLFF,TGCAGTGCTCAGGAAGCACAGGCACTAGGGGAAAAACTGTTTTTT
many,TRBV28,-,TRBJ2-4,CASSLRMDKNIQYF,TGTGCCAGCAGCTTAAGAATGGACAAAAACATTCAGTACTTC
many,TRBV28,-,TRBJ1-2,CASSLIPPNPNYGYTF,TGTGCCAGCAGTTTAATCCCCCCGAATCCTAACTATGGCTACACCTTC
many,TRBV5-1,-,TRBJ2-7,CASSLASQGKEQYF,TGCGCCAGCAGCTTGGCCTCCCAGGGCAAGGAGCAGTACTTC
medium-sized,TRBV3-1,-,TRBJ2-2,CASSPGGGTHTGELFF,TGTGCCAGCAGCCCCGGAGGGGGGACCCACACCGGGGAGCTGTTTTTT
medium-sized,TRBV7-9,TRBD1,TRBJ1-1,CASSNQGGMNTEAFF,TGTGCCAGCAGCAATCAGGGGGGGATGAACACTGAAGCTTTCTTT
many,TRBV7-2,-,TRBJ2-4,CASSLLGGGGQNIQYF,TGTGCCAGCAGCTTATTAGGTGGAGGGGGCCAAAACATTCAGTACTTC
many,TRBV27,-,TRBJ1-2,CASSFLAGLALGPINF,TGTGCCAGCAGTTTTCTGGCAGGGCTTGCTCTGGGCCCCATCAACTTC
many,TRBV7-2,-,TRBJ1-1,CASSLVGKEAFF,TGTGCCAGCAGCTTAGTGGGGAAGGAAGCTTTCTTT
many,TRBV7-8,-,TRBJ2-3,CASSRSTDTQYF,TGTGCCAGCAGTCGGAGCACAGATACGCAGTATTTT
many,TRBV28,TRBD1,TRBJ1-5,CASKGTGHNQPQHF,TGTGCCAGCAAGGGGACAGGGCACAATCAGCCCCAGCATTTT
-,TRBV6-6,-,TRBJ1-4,CASSYSIGGAGEKLFF,TGTGCCAGCAGTTACTCGATCGGGGGCGCGGGTGAAAAACTGTTTTTT
few,TRBV12-3/TRBV12-4,-,TRBJ2-5,CASSRDSGGKETQYF,TGTGCCAGCAGTCGGGACTCAGGGGGGAAAGAGACCCAGTACTTC
many,TRBV30,TRBD2,TRBJ2-3,CAWSVRSGMTDTQYF,TGTGCCTGGAGTGTACGTAGCGGGATGACAGATACGCAGTATTTT
many,TRBV27,-,TRBJ1-5,CASSLLASNQPQHF,TGTGCCAGCAGTTTATTGGCGTCAAATCAGCCCCAGCATTTT
many,TRBV12-3/TRBV12-4,TRBD1,TRBJ2-5,CASSTGTGKETQYF,TGTGCCAGCAGTACCGGGACAGGGAAAGAGACCCAGTACTTC
many,TRBV7-9,-,TRBJ1-2,CASSWGRIGYTF,TGTGCCAGCAGCTGGGGCCGAATTGGCTACACCTTC
medium-sized,TRBV20-1,TRBD1,TRBJ2-1,CSVLDRGPNEQFF,TGCAGTGTCCTGGACAGGGGGCCTAATGAGCAGTTCTTC